These 22 T cell receptor beta chains were sequenced from one sample in a study of tumor T cells in aggressive B-cell lymphoma. Some clones are missing from TCRdb's copy, which holds only in-frame ones; the method was immunoSEQ multiplex PCR. Of over 1,500 clones listed, approximately 86% are singletons. Material for sequencing was tumor tissue. These receptors all stem from an adult with diffuse large B cell lymphoma.

This clone was seen only a few times. This chain links TRBV10-3 with TRBJ2-3; 8 bases align to TRBD1. CDR3 length: 19 amino acids. Germline-derived CDR1 and CDR2 are ENHRY and SYGVKD. V gave up 4 bases and J gave up 2 bases; unmatched junction bases: 17. CDR3 nucleotide sequence: TGTGCCATCAGTGCTGGCTGGCAGGGGGCCCAGCCCTACACAGATACGCAGTATTTT. Amino acids: CAISAGWQGAQPYTDTQYF.

The CDR3 DNA is TGTGCCAGCAGCGTAGTCGGCACAGATACGCAGTATTTT. Translated, it gives CASSVVGTDTQYF. This chain joins TRBV9 and TRBJ2-3, with D uncertain. The CDR3 runs to 13 residues. With 0 bases removed from V and 1 base from J, the gap between germline ends came to 3 bases. The germline gives CDR1 SGDLS, CDR2 YYNGEE.

The V gene is TRBV5-1, the J gene TRBJ2-5; 11 nucleotides agree with TRBD2. CDR1 is SGHRS, CDR2 YFSETQ, per germline. This CDR3 comprises 15 residues. The trim removed 1 base at V and 5 bases at J, leaving 4 bases unmatched. The CDR3 sequence is CASSLTSGSWETQYF. CDR3 nucleotide sequence: TGCGCCAGCAGCTTGACTAGCGGGAGCTGGGAGACCCAGTACTTC.

The rearrangement uses TRBV29-1 and TRBJ1-1; the match to TRBD1 covers 8 bases. With V trimmed by 6 bases and J by 1 base, 4 bases remained unmatched. Germline assignment: CDR1 SQVTM and CDR2 ANQGSEA. The CDR3 is made up of 13 amino acids. The CDR3 sequence is CSVVTGGNTEAFF. The CDR3, as DNA: TGCAGCGTCGTAACAGGGGGGAACACTGAAGCTTTCTTT.

This chain connects TRBV9 to TRBJ1-1; D is undetermined. Between the trimmed V and J ends, which lost 6 bases and 3 bases, there was a span of 15 bases. Germline CDR1 SGDLS, CDR2 YYNGEE. The CDR3 runs 14 residues. The CDR3 bases are TGTGCCAGCAACTTCTCGGAGTGGGACACTGAAGCTTTCTTT. Encoded protein: CASNFSEWDTEAFF. The full variable domain, with the rest looked up from reference TRBV9 and TRBJ1-1, is DSGVTQTPKHLITATGQRVTLRCSPRSGDLSVYWYQQSLDQGLQFLIQYYNGEERAKGNILERFSAQQFPDLHSELNLSSLELGDSALYFCASNFSEWDTEAFFGQGTRLTVV.

The DNA for the CDR3 is TGTGCCAGCAGCCAGCGCGGGAGCACAGATACGCAGTATTTT. It specifies CASSQRGSTDTQYF. The chain uses TRBV4-2 and TRBJ2-3, with a weak D call TRBD2 (5 bases). V was pared by 3 bases and J by 0 bases, with 7 bases between. Germline-derived CDR1 and CDR2 are LGHNA and YNFKEQ. CDR3 length: 14 residues.

The chain's CDR3 is CASSLDHFGEGTEAFF. CDR3 sequence (DNA): TGTGCCAGCAGCTTAGATCACTTCGGGGAAGGGACTGAAGCTTTCTTT. The chain has TRBV11-2 and TRBJ1-1; no definite D call. V dropped 0 bases and J dropped 5 bases, with 16 bases sitting between them. CDR3 length: 16 amino acids. Germline CDR1 is SGHAT and CDR2 is FQNNGV.

This clone was observed a few times. The junction departs from germline at one end; a sequencing error may be responsible. CDR3 DNA: TGTGCCAGCAGTTTATTGGCCCCCGGGACAGGGGGCAACCAGCCCCAGCATTTT. Protein sequence: CASSLLAPGTGGNQPQHF. This chain joins TRBV28 and TRBJ1-5; 12 nucleotides line up with TRBD1. CDR3 length: 18 residues. Germline V gene lookup returns CDR1 MDHEN and CDR2 SYDVKM. Drawing the rest from reference TRBV28 and TRBJ1-5, the complete variable domain is DVKVTQSSRYLVKRTGEKVFLECVQDMDHENMFWYRQDPGLGLRLIYFSYDVKMKEKGDIPEGYSVSREKKERFSLILESASTNQTSMYLCASSLLAPGTGGNQPQHFGDGTRLSIL.

This clone was counted between two and nine times. V and J are TRBV4-2 and TRBJ2-5; D is perhaps TRBD2 (7 bases). The length of the CDR3 is 15 residues. V was cut by 4 bases and J by 1 base, with 13 bases left in between. Germline V gives CDR1 LGHNA, CDR2 YNFKEQ. The CDR3 loop reads CASSPEGGGQETQYF. For the CDR3, the DNA is TGTGCCAGCAGCCCAGAGGGGGGGGGCCAAGAGACCCAGTACTTC.

This chain uses TRBV6-1 with TRBJ2-7; the match to TRBD2 covers 9 bases. Looked up from germline, CDR1 is MNHNS and CDR2 is SASEGT. The junction had 6 bases not matched to a gene; V was cut back by 6 bases and J by 3 bases. The length of the CDR3 is 14 residues. CDR3 bases: TGTGCCAGCAGATCGGAACTAGCGGGCTACGAGCAGTACTTC. Its protein product is CASRSELAGYEQYF.

The chain couples TRBV23-1 to TRBJ2-3, with 9 bases that match TRBD1. TRBV23-1 is classed as an ORF, of uncertain function. J was trimmed by 2 bases and V by 5 bases; bases with no gene match: 8. This CDR3 region has 16 residues. This CDR3 is CASSYLQGALTDTQYF. CDR3 DNA: TGCGCCAGCAGTTACTTACAGGGGGCGCTCACAGATACGCAGTATTTT.

The CDR3 nucleotides are TGTGCCAGCAGCTTAGAAGGGTATTTTTCCACGGAGGACACTGAAGCTTTCTTT. It encodes CASSLEGYFSTEDTEAFF. The chain is built from TRBV11-2 and TRBJ1-1; no definite D call. Germline loops: CDR1 SGHAT, CDR2 FQNNGV. V lost 0 bases and J 3 bases, leaving 20 bases between the germline ends. The CDR3 length is 18 residues.

V gene TRBV29-1 combines with J gene TRBJ2-7; 10 bases are shared with TRBD2. The J segment lost 2 bases and the V segment lost 5 bases, leaving 15 bases of the junction unmatched. Germline V gene sequence: CDR1 SQVTM, CDR2 ANQGSEA. The CDR3 extends over 17 amino acids. Here the CDR3 reads CSVLTRGAGLAAYEQYF. CDR3 nucleotides: TGCAGCGTTCTTACCCGGGGGGCTGGACTAGCGGCCTACGAGCAGTACTTC.

About this clone itself: At one end the junction does not follow the germline gene, possibly because of a read error. J is TRBJ2-1 and V is TRBV5-1; TRBD2 aligns across 15 bases. The V gene's germline CDR1 is SGHRS and CDR2 YFSETQ. CDR3 length: 14 residues. CDR3 nucleotide sequence: TGCGCCAGCAGCTTGACCGGGACTAGCGGGAGGCATCTCTTC. This gives the protein CASSLTGTSGRHLF.

This clone appeared once. This chain links TRBV5-8 with TRBJ1-2; 7 nucleotides align to TRBD1. With 3 bases clipped from V and 3 bases from J, the junction kept 5 bases outside the gene matches. In germline, CDR1 is SGHTS, CDR2 YDEGEE. This CDR3 is 14 amino acids long. CDR3 loop: CASSSEQGYYGYTF. The CDR3 DNA sequence: TGTGCCAGCAGCTCCGAACAGGGGTACTATGGCTACACCTTC.

The chain employs TRBV6-1 and TRBJ1-2, with 7 bases fitting TRBD1. Germline CDR1 and CDR2: MNHNS and SASEGT. There are 13 residues in the CDR3. With 6 bases clipped from V and 1 base from J, the junction kept 2 bases outside the gene matches. The CDR3: CASRRDSNYGYTF. Written as DNA, the CDR3 is TGTGCCAGCAGAAGGGACAGTAACTATGGCTACACCTTC.

This chain uses TRBV7-9 with TRBJ1-2; 10 nucleotides match TRBD1. The CDR3 runs 15 residues. Trimming removed 5 bases from V and 6 bases from J; junction bases left unmatched: 9. Germline CDR1 reads SEHNR; CDR2 reads FQNEAQ (reference sequence). CDR3 nucleotide sequence: TGTGCCAGCAGCGACGACAGGGGGCGCCGGGATGGCTACACCTTC. Its translation is CASSDDRGRRDGYTF.

V usage is TRBV18 and J usage is TRBJ2-3; 7 positions agree with TRBD1. CDR3 length: 15 residues. The trim removed 6 bases at V and 2 bases at J, leaving 8 bases unmatched. CDR1 is KGHSH and CDR2 is LQKENI in the germline V gene. The DNA for the CDR3 is TGTGCCAGCTCGCCAACCGGGACAGCCACAGATACGCAGTATTTT. As protein: CASSPTGTATDTQYF. Full variable domain (outside the CDR3, taken from reference TRBV18 and TRBJ2-3): NAGVMQNPRHLVRRRGQEARLRCSPMKGHSHVYWYRQLPEEGLKFMVYLQKENIIDESGMPKERFSAEFPKEGPSILRIQQVVRGDSAAYFCASSPTGTATDTQYFGPGTRLTVL.

The V and J genes are TRBV2 and TRBJ2-1; D may be TRBD1 (5 bases). The V end lost 3 bases, the J end lost 6 bases, and 15 bases lay between the germline ends. Germline V CDR1 and CDR2: SNHLY, FYNNEI. The CDR3 is made up of 15 amino acids. As DNA, the CDR3 is TGTGCCAGCAGTGAGGACACGGCCTGGGGCAATGAGCAGTTCTTC. It encodes CASSEDTAWGNEQFF.

The chain joins TRBV19 to TRBJ1-2; 8 positions agree with TRBD1. The CDR3 totals 19 residues. Germline CDR1 reads LNHDA; CDR2 reads SQIVND (reference sequence). V lost 4 bases to trimming and J lost 4 bases; unmatched junction nucleotides: 20. The CDR3 DNA follows: TGTGCCAGTAGTACAGCCGTTAACCCCAGGACAGGGTCGGGCTATGGCTACACCTTC. Translation: CASSTAVNPRTGSGYGYTF.

The rearrangement joins TRBV6-5 to TRBJ1-4, with 9 bases that match TRBD1. The CDR3 contains 14 residues. CDR1 is MNHEY and CDR2 is SVGAGI in the germline V gene. V shed 8 bases, J shed 6 bases, and the junction held 7 bases outside the gene matches. This chain's CDR3 is CASSGQGGDEKLFF. The CDR3 DNA reads TGTGCCAGCTCGGGACAGGGAGGGGATGAAAAACTGTTTTTT.

This sequence joins TRBV7-9 and TRBJ1-2, with D possibly being TRBD1 (6 bases). This CDR3 is 15 amino acids long. Trimming removed 7 bases from V and 0 bases from J, with 15 bases in between. CDR1 SEHNR and CDR2 FQNEAQ come from the germline V gene (reference sequence). The CDR3 bases are TGTGCCAGCAATGACGGACAGCCACCTAACTATGGCTACACCTTC. This gives the protein CASNDGQPPNYGYTF.